This TCR beta chain originates from a study of cytomegalovirus exposure and HLA in healthy donors. Turning to the study itself: Both the approximately 120 validation repertoires and the approximately 620 first-cohort repertoires used the same platform, as reported by a later analysis. Study conclusions and caveats: Clusters of TCRs from the first cohort tended to co-occur in the 95 to 150 validation repertoires (as a later analysis found). As was reported, the classifier diagnosed cytomegalovirus status with high specificity and sensitivity.

Sequencing was performed with immunoSEQ multiplex PCR; in TCRdb, only in-frame clones are kept and a portion is missing. The sample holds fewer than 95,000 clones, about four fifths seen once. As for this clone: The antigen remains unidentified.

The J segment lost 4 bases and the V segment lost 4 bases, leaving 13 bases of the junction unmatched. The germline V gene has CDR1 KGHSH and CDR2 LQKENI. The CDR3 spans 17 residues. The donors were in the roughly 110-subject validation cohort, distinct from the roughly 700-subject first cohort. The sequence came from a young woman in good health and CMV-seropositive. The V and J genes are TRBV18 and TRBJ2-3; 8 nucleotides line up with TRBD2. What was sequenced was PBMCs. The CDR3 DNA reads as TGTGCCAGCTCACTTTCCGGTCCGGGGGGGCAGGCAGATACGCAGTATTTT. It is translated as CASSLSGPGGQADTQYF. Supplemented by reference TRBV18 and TRBJ2-3, the full variable domain reads NAGVMQNPRHLVRRRGQEARLRCSPMKGHSHVYWYRQLPEEGLKFMVYLQKENIIDESGMPKERFSAEFPKEGPSILRIQQVVRGDSAAYFCASSLSGPGGQADTQYFGPGTRLTVL.